This T cell receptor beta chain was obtained from a study of identical twins listed by TCRdb under 2016. Notes on the research overall: TCR alpha and beta repertoires from monozygotic twins, unrelated adults of various ages and cord blood were deep-sequenced to test whether fetal clonotypes persist. To rule out contamination, replicate twin experiments were performed at different times with different library preparation protocols.

The junction shows trimming of 3 bases on V and 3 bases on J, and the gene matches do not reach 4 bases of it. The CDR3 starts with the cysteine, ends with the phenylalanine, and has 16 residues. CDR3 DNA only is kept here, 48 bases in frame from base 1. The germline V gene (reference sequence) yields LGHDT for CDR1 and YNNKEL for CDR2. What the work shows at the level of the full study, not this receptor alone: Zero-insertion analyses could be partly confounded by invariant T cells such as MAIT and iNKT, though diverse VJ usage argued against such confounding for most clonotypes. Abundant cord blood beta clonotypes carried fewer insertions; young adult naive repertoires showed a weaker similar trend, while memory repertoires showed none. The excess sharing between twins in beta out-of-frame sequences was weaker because fewer shared sequences reduced the signal-to-noise ratio. In monozygotic twins, recombination models systematically underestimated out-of-frame TCR alpha sharing, but the models matched the sharing seen between unrelated individuals. Because the same donors could not be followed over many years, conclusions were based on cross-sectional statistical analysis. Compared with coincidental sharing between unrelated individuals, an excess of low generation-probability sequences was observed among out-of-frame TCR alpha sequences shared between twins.

Libraries were made using 5' RACE. The reads were generated on an Illumina HiSeq 2000. Template switching introduced a universal primer binding site; the final cDNA contained a unique molecular identifier, enabling accurate counting of TCR cDNA molecules. Specific primers in the conserved constant-segment region were used to synthesize first-strand cDNA for the TCR alpha and beta chains. To control for contamination, every cDNA library carried two barcodes: a SMART-Mk sample barcode plus Illumina barcodes. TruSeq adapter sequences and Illumina sample barcodes were added in two successive PCR steps. TCR alpha and beta cDNA libraries were sequenced on the Illumina HiSeq platform with custom primers. The published analysis was carried out like this. MiGEC processed the raw reads to extract unique molecular identifiers, while MiXCR was used to determine the CDR3 positions. Recombination models were inferred per individual with the repgenHMM and IGoR tools using an EM algorithm. Shared clonotypes were analyzed with the tcR package in R, and sharing was normalized by the product of cloneset sizes. Out-of-frame nonproductive sequences were analyzed to study raw recombination free of thymic and clonal selection effects. The public sequencing data were trimmed at Q25 with fastp and processed into clonotypes with MiXCR by TCRdb, which kept only in-frame beta chains. Rows are combined by CDR3 protein, so each entry shows the most common genes and DNA. The V and J calls come from TCRdb's annotation, not from the publication. Here the sample has 1.5 million to 2 million distinct CDR3 sequences; 32% occur a single time. Over 0.25% of the sample is in the top ten clones.

Only healthy Caucasian donors were included. Concerning this clonotype: The specificity of this receptor is unknown. The input lacks base qualities; no much larger clone sits a single base away.

This sequence uses TRBV3-1 and TRBJ2-3, with TRBD2 matching 12 junction bases. The sequence came from a newborn girl in good health. The sample consisted of cord blood. The sequenced DNA: TGTGCCAGCAGCCATACTAGCGGGAGGCAGACAGATACGCAGTATTTT. This sequence encodes CASSHTSGRQTDTQYF.